This section outlines one T cell receptor (beta chain) sequence together with its context. Its antigen is still unknown. CDR3 length: 14 amino acids. Looked up from germline, CDR1 is LNHDA and CDR2 is SQIVND (reference sequence). Trimming removed 1 base at V and 8 bases at J, with 14 bases between. This record comes from a study of T cell responses to AZD1222 COVID-19 vaccine. Whole-study results and caveats: Reportedly, close to half of spike-specific TCRs are directed against unmutated variant regions. Spike-specific TCR breadth and depth both grew after two AZD1222 doses.

Produced via immunoSEQ multiplex PCR; TCRdb's table is partial and in-frame only. The sample yields about 140,000 clones, 90% seen once. The receptor comes from an adult in good health. The material sequenced was peripheral blood, taken on day 0 of AZD1222 vaccination. The chain links TRBV19 to TRBJ1-2, with a tentative D call TRBD1 (6 bases). The CDR3 reads CASSIATAGAGYTF. As DNA, the CDR3 is TGTGCCAGTAGTATAGCCACAGCGGGGGCCGGCTACACCTTC. Combining the CDR3 with reference TRBV19 and TRBJ1-2 gives the whole variable domain DGGITQSPKYLFRKEGQNVTLSCEQNLNHDAMYWYRQDPGQGLRLIYYSQIVNDFQKGDIAEGYSVSREKKESFPLTVTSAQKNPTAFYLCASSIATAGAGYTFGSGTRLTVV.